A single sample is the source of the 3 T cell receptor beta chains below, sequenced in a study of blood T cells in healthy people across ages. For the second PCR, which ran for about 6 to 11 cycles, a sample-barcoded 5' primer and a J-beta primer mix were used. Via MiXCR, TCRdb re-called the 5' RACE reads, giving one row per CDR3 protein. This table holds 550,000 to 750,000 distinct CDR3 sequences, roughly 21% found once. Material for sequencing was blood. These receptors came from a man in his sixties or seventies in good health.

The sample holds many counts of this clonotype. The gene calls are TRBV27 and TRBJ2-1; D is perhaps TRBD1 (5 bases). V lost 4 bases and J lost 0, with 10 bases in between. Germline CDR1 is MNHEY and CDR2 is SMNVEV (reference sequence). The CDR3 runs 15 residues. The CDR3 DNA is TGTGCCAGCAGTTCAGGGTGGGGCTCCTACAATGAGCAGTTCTTC. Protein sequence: CASSSGWGSYNEQFF.

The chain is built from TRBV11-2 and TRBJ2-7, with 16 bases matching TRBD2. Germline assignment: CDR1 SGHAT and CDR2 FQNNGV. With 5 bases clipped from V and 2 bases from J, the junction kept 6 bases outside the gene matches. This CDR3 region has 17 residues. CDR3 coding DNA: TGTGCCAGCAGCCCAGGGACTAGCGGGAGGGACGCCTACGAGCAGTACTTC. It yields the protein CASSPGTSGRDAYEQYF.

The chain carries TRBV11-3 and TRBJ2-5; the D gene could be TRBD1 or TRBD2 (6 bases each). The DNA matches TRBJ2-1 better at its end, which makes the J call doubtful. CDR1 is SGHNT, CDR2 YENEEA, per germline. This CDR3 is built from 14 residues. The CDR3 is CASSLEGGGTEQFF. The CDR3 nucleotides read TGTGCCAGCAGCTTAGAAGGGGGAGGAACTGAGCAGTTCTTC.